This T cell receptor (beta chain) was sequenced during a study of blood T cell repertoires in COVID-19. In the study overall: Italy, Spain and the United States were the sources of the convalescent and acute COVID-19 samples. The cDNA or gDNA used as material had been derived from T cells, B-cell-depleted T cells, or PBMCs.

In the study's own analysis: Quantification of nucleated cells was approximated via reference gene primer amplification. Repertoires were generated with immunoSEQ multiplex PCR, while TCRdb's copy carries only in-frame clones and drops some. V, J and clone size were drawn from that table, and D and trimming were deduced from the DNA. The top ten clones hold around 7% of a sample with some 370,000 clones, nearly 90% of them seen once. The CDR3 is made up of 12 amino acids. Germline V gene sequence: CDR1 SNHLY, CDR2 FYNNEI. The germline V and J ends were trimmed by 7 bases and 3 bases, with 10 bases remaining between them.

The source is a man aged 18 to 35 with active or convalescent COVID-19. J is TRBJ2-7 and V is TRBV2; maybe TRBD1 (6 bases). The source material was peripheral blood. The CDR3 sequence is CASTRQVYEQYF. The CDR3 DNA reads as TGTGCCAGCACCAGACAGGTCTACGAGCAGTACTTC.